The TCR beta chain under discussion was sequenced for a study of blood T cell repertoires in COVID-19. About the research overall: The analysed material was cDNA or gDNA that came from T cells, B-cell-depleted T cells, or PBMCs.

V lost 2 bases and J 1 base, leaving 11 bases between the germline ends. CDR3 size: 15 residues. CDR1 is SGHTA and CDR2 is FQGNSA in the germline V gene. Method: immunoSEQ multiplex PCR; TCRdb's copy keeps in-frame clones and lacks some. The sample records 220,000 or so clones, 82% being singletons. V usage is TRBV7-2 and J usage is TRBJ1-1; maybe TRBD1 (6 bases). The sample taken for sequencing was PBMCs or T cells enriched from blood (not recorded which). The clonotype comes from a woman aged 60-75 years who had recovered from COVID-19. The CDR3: CASSLYRAGNTEAFF. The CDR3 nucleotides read TGTGCCAGCAGCTTATACAGGGCTGGGAACACTGAAGCTTTCTTT.